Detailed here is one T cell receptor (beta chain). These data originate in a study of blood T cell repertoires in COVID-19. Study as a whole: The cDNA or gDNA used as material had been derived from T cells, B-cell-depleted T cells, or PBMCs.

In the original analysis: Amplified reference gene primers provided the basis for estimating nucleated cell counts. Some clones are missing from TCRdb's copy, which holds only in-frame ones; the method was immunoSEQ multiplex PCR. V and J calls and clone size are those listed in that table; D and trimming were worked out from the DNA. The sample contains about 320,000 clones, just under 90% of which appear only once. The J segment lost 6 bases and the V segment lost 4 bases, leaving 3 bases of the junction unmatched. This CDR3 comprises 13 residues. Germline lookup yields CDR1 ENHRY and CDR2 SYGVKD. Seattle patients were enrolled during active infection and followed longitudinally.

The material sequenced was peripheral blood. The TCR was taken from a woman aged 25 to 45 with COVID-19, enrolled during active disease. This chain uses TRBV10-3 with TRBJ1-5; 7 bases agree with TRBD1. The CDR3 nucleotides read TGTGCCATCAGTGCAGGGGGTAGTCAGCCCCAGCATTTT. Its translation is CAISAGGSQPQHF.